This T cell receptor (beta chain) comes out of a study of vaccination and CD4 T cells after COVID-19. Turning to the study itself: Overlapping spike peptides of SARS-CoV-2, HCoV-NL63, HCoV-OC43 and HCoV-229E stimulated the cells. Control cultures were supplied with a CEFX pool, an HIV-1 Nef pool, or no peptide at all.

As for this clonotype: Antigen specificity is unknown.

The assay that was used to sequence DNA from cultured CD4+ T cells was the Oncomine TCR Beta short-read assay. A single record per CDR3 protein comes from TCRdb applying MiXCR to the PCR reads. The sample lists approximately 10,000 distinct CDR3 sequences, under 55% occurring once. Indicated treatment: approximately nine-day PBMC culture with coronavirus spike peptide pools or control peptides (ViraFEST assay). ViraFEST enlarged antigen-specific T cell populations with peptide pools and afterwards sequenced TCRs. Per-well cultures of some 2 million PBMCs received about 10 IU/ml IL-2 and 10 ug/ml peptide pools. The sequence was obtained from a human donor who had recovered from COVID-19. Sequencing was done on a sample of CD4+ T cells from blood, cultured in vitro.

CDR3 nucleotide sequence: TGTGCCAGCACAGGGGAAGCGTTAGGAAACACCATATATTTT. It specifies CASTGEALGNTIYF. The chain combines TRBV7-9 with TRBJ1-3; weak D call: TRBD1 (6 bases). CDR1 and CDR2 (germline): SEHNR, FQNEAQ (reference sequence). Trimming shortened V by 7 bases and J by 4 bases, and 14 bases separated the two germline ends. The CDR3 runs to 14 residues.